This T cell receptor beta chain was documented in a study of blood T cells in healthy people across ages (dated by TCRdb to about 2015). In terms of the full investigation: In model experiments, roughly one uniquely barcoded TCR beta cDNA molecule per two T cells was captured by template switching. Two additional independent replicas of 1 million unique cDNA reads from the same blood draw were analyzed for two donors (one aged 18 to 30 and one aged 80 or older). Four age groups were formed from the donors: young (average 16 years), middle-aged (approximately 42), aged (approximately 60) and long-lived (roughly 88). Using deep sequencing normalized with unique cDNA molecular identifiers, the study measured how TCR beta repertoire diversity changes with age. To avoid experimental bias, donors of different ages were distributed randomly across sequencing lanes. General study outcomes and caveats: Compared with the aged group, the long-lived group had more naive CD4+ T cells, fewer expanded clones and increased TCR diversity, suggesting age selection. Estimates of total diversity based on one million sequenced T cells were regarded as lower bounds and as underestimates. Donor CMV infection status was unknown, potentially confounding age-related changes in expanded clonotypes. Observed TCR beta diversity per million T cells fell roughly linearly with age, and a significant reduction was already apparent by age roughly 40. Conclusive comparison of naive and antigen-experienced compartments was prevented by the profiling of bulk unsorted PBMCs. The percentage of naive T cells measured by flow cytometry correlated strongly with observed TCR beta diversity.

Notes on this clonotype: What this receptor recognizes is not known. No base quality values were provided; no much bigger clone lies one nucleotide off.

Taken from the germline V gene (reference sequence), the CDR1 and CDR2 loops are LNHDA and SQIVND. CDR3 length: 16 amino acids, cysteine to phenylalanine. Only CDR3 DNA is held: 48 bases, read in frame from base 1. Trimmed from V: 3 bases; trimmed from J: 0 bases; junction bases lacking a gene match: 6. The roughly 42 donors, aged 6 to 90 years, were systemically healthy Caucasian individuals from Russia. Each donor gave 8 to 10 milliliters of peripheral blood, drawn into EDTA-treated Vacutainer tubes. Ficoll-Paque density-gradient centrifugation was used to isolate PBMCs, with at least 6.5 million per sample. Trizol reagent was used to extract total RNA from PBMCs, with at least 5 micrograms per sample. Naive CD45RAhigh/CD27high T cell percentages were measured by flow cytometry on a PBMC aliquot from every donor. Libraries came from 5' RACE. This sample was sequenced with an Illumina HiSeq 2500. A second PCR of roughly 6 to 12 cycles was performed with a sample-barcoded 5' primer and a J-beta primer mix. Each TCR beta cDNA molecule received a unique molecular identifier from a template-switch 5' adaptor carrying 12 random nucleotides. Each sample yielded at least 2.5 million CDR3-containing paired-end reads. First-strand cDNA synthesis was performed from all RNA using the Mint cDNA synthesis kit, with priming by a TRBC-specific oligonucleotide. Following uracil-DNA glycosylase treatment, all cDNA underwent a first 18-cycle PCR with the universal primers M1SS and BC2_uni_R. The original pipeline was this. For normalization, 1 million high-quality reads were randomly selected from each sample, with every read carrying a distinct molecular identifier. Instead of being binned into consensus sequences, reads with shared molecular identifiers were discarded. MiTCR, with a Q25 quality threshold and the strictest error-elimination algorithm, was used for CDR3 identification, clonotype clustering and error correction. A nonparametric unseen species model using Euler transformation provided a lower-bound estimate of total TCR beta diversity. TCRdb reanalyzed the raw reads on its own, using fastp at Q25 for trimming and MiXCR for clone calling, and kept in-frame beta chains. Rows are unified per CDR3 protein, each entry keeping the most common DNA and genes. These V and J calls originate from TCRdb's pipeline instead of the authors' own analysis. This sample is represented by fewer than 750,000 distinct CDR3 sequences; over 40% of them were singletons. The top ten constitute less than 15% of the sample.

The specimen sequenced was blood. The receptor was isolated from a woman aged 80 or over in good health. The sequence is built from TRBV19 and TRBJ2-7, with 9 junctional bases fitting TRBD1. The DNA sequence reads TGTGCCAGTAGTATTGGGACAGGGAATCTCTCCTACGAGCAGTACTTC. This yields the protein CASSIGTGNLSYEQYF.